This T cell receptor beta chain was profiled in a study of beta chain features in type 1 diabetes. Expressed TCRB transcripts were sequenced because the isolated RNA had all been reverse transcribed beforehand. Some clones are missing from TCRdb's copy, which holds only in-frame ones; the method was immunoSEQ multiplex PCR. This repertoire shows more than 250,000 clones, 24% found once; its top ten account for roughly 0.011%. V was pared by 6 bases and J by 1 base, with 14 bases of the junction left unmatched. Germline values: CDR1 SQVTM, CDR2 ANQGSEA. The CDR3 loop spans 17 amino acids. Remarks on this clone: No antigen is known for it.

Findings of the study overall: Shorter TCRB CDR3s, moderately but significantly so, marked every one of the four CD4+ subsets in Type 1 diabetes patients. Possibly, sequencing cDNA over-represented cells that had high TCR expression levels.

The source of this sequence is a woman in her 30s with type 1 diabetes. Sequencing used naive CD4+ T cells from blood. This chain joins TRBV29-1 and TRBJ2-2, with 7 bases lining up with TRBD1. CDR3 sequence reads: CSVDWGGRTGNTGELFF. The CDR3 coding sequence is TGCAGCGTGGATTGGGGTGGAAGGACAGGGAACACCGGGGAGCTGTTTTTT.